A selection of T cell receptor beta chains follows, all from one sample in a study of graft-versus-host responses after intestinal transplantation. Assay used: immunoSEQ multiplex PCR; TCRdb lists only in-frame clones, some missing. The sample shows 100,000 to 120,000 clones, about 94% of them seen only once. No cognate antigen is known for these TCRs. Sequences were derived from unstimulated CD8+ T cells sorted from spleen or lymph node cells, sampled before intestinal transplant. The receptor source for this set is a human donor who received an intestinal transplant. Each CDR3 is given with its conserved first and last residue. The order of the fields is CDR3 DNA, CDR3 protein, D gene, clone size, V gene, J gene. The D gene is left open where the match is weak. Size is omitted from some rows. Given values are once, few, many or a class for expanded clones.

TGTGCCAGCAGCGCCAAACTTCAAGCGGGAGGTCACAATGAGCAGTTCTTC	CASSAKLQAGGHNEQFF	TRBD2	-	TRBV9	TRBJ2-1
TGTGCCAGCAGCCCACAGGGGGGAACTGAAGCTTTCTTT	CASSPQGGTEAFF	TRBD1	-	TRBV5-4	TRBJ1-1
TGCGCCAGCAGCTTGCAGGGAGGGTCCTACAATGAGCAGTTCTTC	CASSLQGGSYNEQFF	TRBD2	-	TRBV5-1	TRBJ2-1
TGTGCCAGCAGTGCCGGGGTCGGGAACACTGAAGCTTTCTTT	CASSAGVGNTEAFF	-	-	TRBV6-5	TRBJ1-1
TGTGCCAGCAGTGGGTGGACAGGGACCTCGGATACGCAGTATTTT	CASSGWTGTSDTQYF	TRBD1	-	TRBV6-1	TRBJ2-3
TGTGCCAGCAGCCCCTGGACAGGGGGCAACGAGCAGTACTTC	CASSPWTGGNEQYF	TRBD1	-	TRBV7-6	TRBJ2-7
TGTGCCAGCAGTTTATCCGGAGCGGGAGCCCGCGAGCAGTACTTC	CASSLSGAGAREQYF	TRBD2	-	TRBV28	TRBJ2-7
TGTGCCATCAAGCCCGGGACAGGGATATTCTATGGCTACACCTTC	CAIKPGTGIFYGYTF	TRBD1	-	TRBV10-3	TRBJ1-2
TGTGCCAGCAGTGAAGCGAGGGGGGGGCGATTGTTAGCTTTCTTT	CASSEARGGRLLAFF	-	-	TRBV2	TRBJ1-1
TGCAGCGTTGAAGATCGGCAGGGGGTTTACGAGCAGTACTTC	CSVEDRQGVYEQYF	TRBD1	-	TRBV29-1	TRBJ2-7
TGCGCCAGCAGCTTGGGACAGGGAGCAACTAATGAAAAACTGTTTTTT	CASSLGQGATNEKLFF	TRBD1	-	TRBV5-1	TRBJ1-4
TGTGCCAGCAGCTTTCTAGCGGGAGAACCGGGGAATGAGCAGTTCTTC	CASSFLAGEPGNEQFF	TRBD2	-	TRBV7-9	TRBJ2-1
TGTGCCTGGAGTGTCTCGGGGGGCTACCAGCCCCAGCATTTT	CAWSVSGGYQPQHF	-	once	TRBV30	TRBJ1-5
TGTGCCAGCACCCATGGGGATACGCAGTATTTT	CASTHGDTQYF	-	-	TRBV6-5	TRBJ2-3
TGCGCCAGCAGTGAGTCGATCGAGCGGCCCCTGGACCTGTTCTTC	CASSESIERPLDLFF	-	-	TRBV10-1	TRBJ2-1
TGTGCCAGCAAAGGACAGGGGGGTCAGCCCCAGCATTTT	CASKGQGGQPQHF	TRBD1	-	TRBV6-5	TRBJ1-5
TGTGCCAGTAGGATCGGTAGCGGATGGACGCCAGATACGCAGTATTTT	CASRIGSGWTPDTQYF	-	-	TRBV19	TRBJ2-3
TGTGCCAGCAGCTGGGACCGAGTAAGGGTTGATGCAACTAATGAAAAACTGTTTTTT	CASSWDRVRVDATNEKLFF	-	-	TRBV2	TRBJ1-4
TGTGCCAGCAGTTACTCGAAGGATCCTAGCTCCTACGAGCAGTACTTC	CASSYSKDPSSYEQYF	-	once	TRBV6-5	TRBJ2-7
TGTGCCAGCTCACATCCGGGGGCCGGGGAGACCCAGTACTTC	CASSHPGAGETQYF	-	-	TRBV18	TRBJ2-5
TGTGCCAGCGGGCCATCAGATACGCAGTATTTT	CASGPSDTQYF	-	once	TRBV27	TRBJ2-3
TGTGCCTGGAGTGTAAGGTGGCGAGAGGGTGAGACCCAGTACTTC	CAWSVRWREGETQYF	-	-	TRBV30	TRBJ2-5
TGTGCCAGCAGCAAGGTTGACACCCTGTTCTTC	CASSKVDTLFF	-	-	TRBV11-2	TRBJ2-1
TGTGCCTGGAATCGGGGGCAGGGCACCTATGGCTACACCTTC	CAWNRGQGTYGYTF	-	-	TRBV30	TRBJ1-2
TGTGCCAGCAGCTTGGGCGGCGGGGCACCCGAAGCTTTCTTT	CASSLGGGAPEAFF	-	-	TRBV5-5	TRBJ1-1
TGTGCCAGCAGTTTAAGCTCCGCCCCAGTGGAGACCTTC	CASSLSSAPVETF	-	-	TRBV27	TRBJ1-2
TGCAGCGGGGGCGGGACCTACGAGCAGTACTTC	CSGGGTYEQYF	-	-	TRBV29-1	TRBJ2-7
TGTGCCAGCAGTCTTTCGCCCGCGCCACGCAATCAGCCCCAGCATTTT	CASSLSPAPRNQPQHF	-	-	TRBV28	TRBJ1-5
TGTGCCAGCAGTTTGTCTGGTAGCGGGTACCTGAGAGGGGAGCAGTTCTTC	CASSLSGSGYLRGEQFF	TRBD2	-	TRBV7-6	TRBJ2-1
TGTGCCAGCGGGCCGTCGGATGCCTACAATGAGCAGTTCTTC	CASGPSDAYNEQFF	-	once	TRBV6-6	TRBJ2-1
TGTGCCAGCACCTTCCCCGCCAGCCAAGAGACCCAGTACTTC	CASTFPASQETQYF	-	-	TRBV5-4	TRBJ2-5
TGTGCCAGCAGCAATCGACAGGGTTTGGAGGAAAAACTGTTTTTT	CASSNRQGLEEKLFF	TRBD1	few	TRBV6-1	TRBJ1-4
TGTGCCAGCAGCCCTACTCGACTCCGGTGGGATACGCAGTATTTT	CASSPTRLRWDTQYF	-	once	TRBV7-9	TRBJ2-3
TGTGCCAGCAGCCCTGAGACAGGGGACCAAGAGACCCAGTACTTC	CASSPETGDQETQYF	TRBD1	-	TRBV7-9	TRBJ2-5
TGTGCCAGCAGCTCTCCGGGGACAGCTAGCACAGATACGCAGTATTTT	CASSSPGTASTDTQYF	TRBD1	-	TRBV7-9	TRBJ2-3
TGCGCCAGCAGCCAAGACTGGCGTGGAGAGACCCAGTACTTC	CASSQDWRGETQYF	-	-	TRBV4-1	TRBJ2-5
TGTGCCTGGAGTGTACATGGCGGAGCGCTGGAAGCTTTCTTT	CAWSVHGGALEAFF	-	-	TRBV30	TRBJ1-1
TGTGCCAGTAGTACGGGACTAGCGGGAGCCTACGAGCAGTACTTC	CASSTGLAGAYEQYF	TRBD2	-	TRBV19	TRBJ2-7
TGTGCCAGTAGTTGGGACACCACCTACGAGCAGTACTTC	CASSWDTTYEQYF	-	-	TRBV19	TRBJ2-7
TGTGCCAGCAGTGGGACCGGGACTAGCGGGATGACAGATACGCAGTATTTT	CASSGTGTSGMTDTQYF	TRBD2	-	TRBV6-4	TRBJ2-3
TGTGCCAGCAGTGACCCATTCACCCGGTCCTACAATGAGCAGTTCTTC	CASSDPFTRSYNEQFF	-	-	TRBV2	TRBJ2-1
TGTGCCAGCTCACCACCAGACGGCCAAGAGACCCAGTACTTC	CASSPPDGQETQYF	-	once	TRBV18	TRBJ2-5
TGTGCCTGGAGTGTACGGTGGGGGCCCCAAGAGACCCAGTACTTC	CAWSVRWGPQETQYF	-	-	TRBV30	TRBJ2-5
TGTGCCAGCAGTTTTGCAGGGGGCTACGAGCAGTACTTC	CASSFAGGYEQYF	TRBD1	once	TRBV27	TRBJ2-7
TGCGCCAGCAGCCAAGTGGTGGGAGTGCTTCGGGTTGAGCAGTTCTTC	CASSQVVGVLRVEQFF	-	-	TRBV4-1	TRBJ2-1
TGTGCCAGCAGTCCAACCCCGGTGTATGGCTACACCTTC	CASSPTPVYGYTF	-	-	TRBV27	TRBJ1-2
TGCAGCGTAAGGACAGCAGATAACTATGGCTACACCTTC	CSVRTADNYGYTF	-	once	TRBV29-1	TRBJ1-2
TGCGCCAGCAGCTTGGGTGAAAAACTGTTTTTT	CASSLGEKLFF	-	-	TRBV5-1	TRBJ1-4
TGTGCCAGCAGCTCCGGACTGAGTAGCACAGATACGCAGTATTTT	CASSSGLSSTDTQYF	-	-	TRBV7-2	TRBJ2-3
TGTGCCAGCAGTGGGACAGGGCTTGACGAGCAGTACTTC	CASSGTGLDEQYF	TRBD1	-	TRBV2	TRBJ2-7
TGTGCCAGCACTAACCGGGGGACAGGGAACAATGAGCAGTTCTTC	CASTNRGTGNNEQFF	TRBD1	-	TRBV27	TRBJ2-1
TGTGCCAGTAAGGAGGGGCCTGGAAACACCATATATTTT	CASKEGPGNTIYF	-	-	TRBV19	TRBJ1-3
TGTGCCACTCAGGGAAGCGAAAAGACCCAGTACTTC	CATQGSEKTQYF	-	-	TRBV6-1	TRBJ2-5
TGCGCCAGCAGCCAAGATCACAGGGGCTACGAGCAGTACTTC	CASSQDHRGYEQYF	TRBD1	-	TRBV4-1	TRBJ2-7
TGTGCCAGCAGCCCCCCTGAGCGGGGCCAAGAGACCCAGTACTTC	CASSPPERGQETQYF	TRBD2	-	TRBV7-6	TRBJ2-5
TGTGCCAGTAGTCAGCAGGGAAACACCGGGGAGCTGTTTTTT	CASSQQGNTGELFF	-	-	TRBV19	TRBJ2-2
TGTGCCAGCGGAAGATCCAACACTGAAGCTTTCTTT	CASGRSNTEAFF	-	-	TRBV6-5	TRBJ1-1